The 26 T cell receptor beta chains given below trace back to one sample, sequenced in a study of PD-1 blockade in classical Hodgkin lymphoma. Only in-frame clones appear in the TCRdb table, and some are missing; sequencing was by immunoSEQ multiplex PCR. This table has more than 140,000 clones, around 84% appearing once. After autologous stem cell transplantation all patients relapsed, and prior brentuximab vedotin exposure differed between cohorts. The starting material was peripheral blood mononuclear cells (PBMCs), obtained before the second cycle of nivolumab. The origin of the receptors is a human donor with classical Hodgkin lymphoma.

The V gene is TRBV2, the J gene TRBJ1-2; no firm D call. The V end lost 5 bases, the J end lost 4 bases, and 11 bases lay between the germline ends. The CDR3 has 13 residues. The germline gives CDR1 SNHLY, CDR2 FYNNEI. The CDR3 spells CASSPPTLYGYTF. CDR3 nucleotide sequence: TGTGCCAGCAGTCCCCCGACCCTCTATGGCTACACCTTC.

The V call is TRBV2, the J call TRBJ1-1, with 8 positions matching TRBD1. With 2 bases clipped from V and 11 bases from J, the junction kept 13 bases outside the gene matches. The CDR3 loop spans 15 amino acids. The germline CDR1 and CDR2 sequences are SNHLY and FYNNEI. CDR3 nucleotides: TGTGCCAGCAGTGAACTCCAGGGGGCGGCGAGTCGGGCTTTCTTT. This codes for CASSELQGAASRAFF.

The rearrangement joins TRBV27 to TRBJ2-1; D is unresolved. Trimming removed 6 bases at V and 0 bases at J, with 6 bases between. CDR3 size: 13 residues. Per germline, CDR1 MNHEY and CDR2 SMNVEV (reference sequence). The DNA of the CDR3 is TGTGCCAGCAGACGGAGCTCCTACAATGAGCAGTTCTTC. It specifies CASRRSSYNEQFF.

The CDR3 here is CASSPFRNTGELFF. The CDR3 bases are TGTGCCAGCAGCCCTTTCCGGAACACCGGGGAGCTGTTTTTT. The chain couples TRBV7-3 to TRBJ2-2; D gene unclear. The ends were cut back, 5 bases at V and 1 base at J, with 8 bases in the middle. CDR1 is SGHTA and CDR2 is FQGTGA in the germline V gene. There are 14 residues in the CDR3.

This chain connects TRBV28 to TRBJ1-5; D might be TRBD1 (6 bases). This CDR3 has 15 amino acids. Per the germline V gene, CDR1 is MDHEN and CDR2 is SYDVKM. The germline V and J ends were trimmed by 5 bases and 2 bases, with 13 bases remaining between them. CDR3 in amino acids: CASSIEQGGNQPQHF. In DNA, the CDR3 is TGTGCCAGCAGTATCGAACAGGGCGGCAATCAGCCCCAGCATTTT.

The chain recombines TRBV28 with TRBJ2-2; D may be TRBD1 or TRBD2 (6 bases each). This CDR3 has 17 amino acids. Germline CDR1 MDHEN, CDR2 SYDVKM. Trimming removed 5 bases at V and 0 bases at J, with 16 bases between. The CDR3, as DNA: TGTGCCAGCAGTGCCCCTAGGGGGGCTGCGAACACCGGGGAGCTGTTTTTT. Amino acids: CASSAPRGAANTGELFF.

This chain joins TRBV7-9 and TRBJ2-4; D remains unclear. The CDR3 loop spans 14 amino acids. V dropped 3 bases and J dropped 1 base, with 7 bases sitting between them. Germline V lookup: CDR1 SEHNR, CDR2 FQNEAQ (reference sequence). CDR3 in DNA: TGTGCCAGCAGCTTCGTCAGTGCCAAAAACATTCAGTACTTC. As protein: CASSFVSAKNIQYF.

This clone has more than one count but fewer than ten. The chain links TRBV7-2 to TRBJ1-1, with no clear D. Germline V gene sequence: CDR1 SGHTA, CDR2 FQGNSA. The V end lost 3 bases, the J end lost 8 bases, and 13 bases lay between the germline ends. This CDR3 is built from 13 residues. The CDR3 protein is CASSLATLLEAFF. The CDR3, as DNA: TGTGCCAGCAGCTTGGCAACGCTACTCGAAGCTTTCTTT.

V gene TRBV28 combines with J gene TRBJ1-5, with D maybe TRBD1 (6 bases). Germline CDR1 is MDHEN and CDR2 is SYDVKM. The CDR3 sequence is 15 residues long. V lost 4 bases and J 5 bases, leaving 15 bases between the germline ends. CDR3 nucleotides: TGTGCCAGCAGTTCGGCTGGGGGGCCTTATCAGCCCCAGCATTTT. Residues: CASSSAGGPYQPQHF. Using reference TRBV28 and TRBJ1-5 for the parts outside the CDR3, the full variable domain is DVKVTQSSRYLVKRTGEKVFLECVQDMDHENMFWYRQDPGLGLRLIYFSYDVKMKEKGDIPEGYSVSREKKERFSLILESASTNQTSMYLCASSSAGGPYQPQHFGDGTRLSIL.

The J gene is TRBJ1-4, the V gene TRBV18; D perhaps matches TRBD1 (6 bases). This CDR3 contains 16 residues. Trimming took off 3 bases at V and 12 bases at J, with 23 bases between the two ends. Germline-derived CDR1 and CDR2 are KGHSH and LQKENI. The CDR3 here is CASSPNRGGTLSELFF. As DNA, the CDR3 is TGTGCCAGCTCACCCAACCGGGGGGGCACCCTATCGGAACTGTTTTTT.

The chain has TRBV5-6 and TRBJ2-7; possibly TRBD1 or TRBD2 for D (5 bases each). The V end lost 6 bases, the J end lost 7 bases, and 20 bases lay between the germline ends. This CDR3 spans 14 amino acids. The germline gives CDR1 SGHDT, CDR2 YYEEEE. The DNA for the CDR3 is TGTGCCAGCACGCCGGACTTAGGGGCTGGGGAGCAGTACTTC. Its protein is CASTPDLGAGEQYF. The whole variable domain, filled in from reference TRBV5-6 and TRBJ2-7, reads DAGVTQSPTHLIKTRGQQVTLRCSPKSGHDTVSWYQQALGQGPQFIFQYYEEEERQRGNFPDRFSGHQFPNYSSELNVNALLLGDSALYLCASTPDLGAGEQYFGPGTRLTVT.

The J gene is TRBJ2-7, the V gene TRBV5-4; 12 nucleotides agree with TRBD2. V lost 4 bases and J lost 3; bases outside the gene matches: 8. The germline gives CDR1 SGHNT, CDR2 YYREEE (reference sequence). The CDR3 spans 16 residues. Written as DNA, the CDR3 is TGTGCCAGCAGCCGTGGACTAGCGGGGACGAACTACGAGCAGTACTTC. It encodes CASSRGLAGTNYEQYF.

This sequence joins TRBV6-6 and TRBJ2-3; a possible D gene is TRBD2 (6 bases). The CDR3 is 16 residues long. V dropped 1 base and J dropped 2 bases, with 13 bases sitting between them. Per the germline V gene, CDR1 is MNHNY and CDR2 is SVGAGI (reference sequence). DNA for the CDR3: TGTGCCAGCAGTTACTTGGCGGGGACTCACACAGATACGCAGTATTTT. Translation gives CASSYLAGTHTDTQYF.

The chain is built from TRBV18 and TRBJ2-2; D is possibly TRBD1 (6 bases). Germline loops: CDR1 KGHSH, CDR2 LQKENI. Trimming stripped 3 bases from V and 5 bases from J, with 19 bases between. The CDR3 covers 17 residues. CDR3 protein: CASSPTKGQSWTGELFF. In nucleotides, the CDR3 is TGTGCCAGCTCACCGACTAAAGGACAGTCTTGGACCGGGGAGCTGTTTTTT.

The chain uses TRBV28 and TRBJ2-5, with no clear D. Germline loops: CDR1 MDHEN, CDR2 SYDVKM. V was shortened by 7 bases and J by 4 bases, with 19 bases between the two germline ends. The CDR3 runs to 15 residues. This CDR3 is CASNYRASKRETQYF. The CDR3 DNA is TGTGCCAGCAATTATCGGGCTTCAAAAAGAGAGACCCAGTACTTC.

The rearrangement uses TRBV6-6 and TRBJ1-1; weak D call: TRBD1 (5 bases). This CDR3 is 13 amino acids long. With 10 bases removed from V and 1 base from J, the gap between germline ends came to 13 bases. The germline V gene has CDR1 MNHNY and CDR2 SVGAGI (reference sequence). The CDR3 protein is CAINGGENTEAFF. CDR3 in DNA: TGTGCCATCAACGGGGGTGAGAACACTGAAGCTTTCTTT.

The genes are TRBV29-1 and TRBJ2-1, with D possibly TRBD2 on 5 matching bases. There are 13 residues in the CDR3. V was clipped by 4 bases and J by 4 bases, with 11 bases between them. Germline lookup yields CDR1 SQVTM and CDR2 ANQGSEA. CDR3 sequence (DNA): TGCAGCGTTGGGCCTAGCTGGTACAATGAGCAGTTCTTC. Translating it yields CSVGPSWYNEQFF.

The chain recombines TRBV4-3 with TRBJ2-2, with D maybe TRBD2 (5 bases). Germline V gives CDR1 LGHNA, CDR2 YSLEER. V was cut by 2 bases and J by 5 bases, with 12 bases left in between. CDR3 length equals 15 residues. The CDR3 nucleotides read TGCGCCAGCAGCCAACGACCTCGGGATACCGGGGAGCTGTTTTTT. It translates to CASSQRPRDTGELFF.

The V and J genes are TRBV4-3 and TRBJ2-7; D not certain. The CDR3 length is 14 residues. Trimming took 4 bases from V and 4 from J, leaving 14 bases between them. Germline CDR1 reads LGHNA; CDR2 reads YSLEER. The CDR3 DNA is TGCGCCAGCAGCCCAGGTCACTCTGGGTACGAGCAGTACTTC. It translates to CASSPGHSGYEQYF.

V usage is TRBV7-9 and J usage is TRBJ1-3, with 9 nucleotides matching TRBD1. The CDR3 runs 17 residues. V shed 5 bases, J shed 0 bases, and the junction held 8 bases outside the gene matches. The germline gives CDR1 SEHNR, CDR2 FQNEAQ (reference sequence). CDR3 loop: CASSLGTGTYSGNTIYF. In nucleotides, the CDR3 is TGTGCCAGCAGCCTAGGGACAGGGACCTACTCTGGAAACACCATATATTTT.

This chain connects TRBV11-2 to TRBJ2-7; 10 bases are shared with TRBD1. The length of the CDR3 is 15 residues. With 1 base clipped from V and 5 bases from J, the junction kept 5 bases outside the gene matches. From germline, CDR1 is SGHAT and CDR2 FQNNGV. Here the CDR3 reads CASSLAGTGVDEQYF. Written as DNA, the CDR3 is TGTGCCAGCAGCTTAGCAGGGACAGGGGTCGACGAGCAGTACTTC.

The rearrangement uses TRBV7-9 and TRBJ2-1; D is perhaps TRBD1 (6 bases). Germline-derived CDR1 and CDR2 are SEHNR and FQNEAQ (reference sequence). V lost 2 bases, J lost 9 bases, and 17 bases lay in between. The CDR3 sequence is 15 residues long. The CDR3 nucleotides are TGTGCCAGCAGCTTAACAAGGGACAAGCTCCTTGAGCAGTTCTTC. Protein: CASSLTRDKLLEQFF.

The count of this clone is one. V is TRBV4-1 and J is TRBJ2-2, with 7 bases lining up with TRBD2. CDR3 length equals 16 residues. V trimming: 3 bases; J trimming: 5 bases; junction bases outside the gene matches: 9. Germline lookup yields CDR1 MGHRA and CDR2 YSYEKL. The CDR3: CASSHDPGLPTGELFF. The CDR3 DNA reads as TGCGCCAGCAGCCACGATCCGGGACTACCAACCGGGGAGCTGTTTTTT.

Comments on this clone: Its ends do not fully match the called genes, so a read error is possible. The genes are TRBV6-5 and TRBJ1-1; 10 nucleotides match TRBD1. Germline CDR1 MNHEY, CDR2 SVGAGI. The CDR3 length is 15 residues. Here the CDR3 reads CASSNSGTGATEAFF. The CDR3 DNA sequence: TGTGCCAGCAGTAACTCCGGGACAGGGGCCACTGAAGCTTTCTTT.

This clone appeared once. The chain links TRBV6-1 to TRBJ2-5; D ambiguous. V was trimmed by 5 bases and J by 0 bases, leaving 7 bases between them. The CDR3 has 13 amino acids. CDR1 MNHNS and CDR2 SASEGT come from the germline V gene. The CDR3, as DNA: TGTGCCAGCAGTCGCATGTACCAAGAGACCCAGTACTTC. This sequence encodes CASSRMYQETQYF.

The CDR3 loop reads CASSLGSANEQFF. In DNA, the CDR3 is TGTGCCAGCAGCTTAGGGTCTGCCAATGAGCAGTTCTTC. V usage is TRBV13 and J usage is TRBJ2-1, with no clear D. Germline V gives CDR1 PRHDT, CDR2 FYEKMQ (reference sequence). The CDR3 loop spans 13 amino acids. Trimming stripped 0 bases from V and 6 bases from J, with 6 bases between.